The 8 T cell receptor beta chains presented below share a single source sample, sequenced in a study of blood T cell repertoires in COVID-19 (dated by TCRdb to about 2020). Library preparation used the immunoSEQ multiplex PCR assay. TCRdb re-hosts the immuneACCESS table, in-frame sequences only. Its copies lack some clones; in the studies checked, an unresolved V gene accounts for under half of them, and the cause for the rest is not known. Across this sample there are about 110,000 clones, with 80% to 85% seen only once. The top ten clonotypes cover 7% to 9% of the sample. The sequencing sample was made of peripheral blood. The origin of the receptors is a man in his 70s with acute or convalescent COVID-19.

The V call is TRBV5-6, the J call TRBJ2-4; D possibly corresponds to TRBD1 (6 bases). Germline lookup yields CDR1 SGHDT and CDR2 YYEEEE. Trimming removed 1 base from V and 7 bases from J, with 15 bases in between. This CDR3 has 15 amino acids. In DNA, the CDR3 is TGTGCCAGCAGCTTGTCCAGGGATGGGGGCAACATTCAGTACTTC. Protein product: CASSLSRDGGNIQYF.

To note about this clone: At one end the junction does not follow the germline gene, possibly because of a read error. This chain joins TRBV14 and TRBJ2-3; 9 bases fit TRBD2. In germline, CDR1 is SGHDN, CDR2 FVKESK. The CDR3 runs to 16 residues. CDR3 region: CANSQVAGVGTDTQYF. CDR3 sequence (DNA): TGTGCCAACAGCCAAGTAGCGGGAGTCGGCACAGATACGCAGTATTTT.

This clone was counted only a few times. The chain joins TRBV2 to TRBJ1-3, with no clear D. This CDR3 has 14 residues. Germline V lookup: CDR1 SNHLY, CDR2 FYNNEI. Trimming stripped 3 bases from V and 0 bases from J, with 6 bases between. The CDR3 protein is CASSEESSGNTIYF. DNA for the CDR3: TGTGCCAGCAGTGAGGAGAGCTCTGGAAACACCATATATTTT.

In this sample, this clone turned up once. The CDR3 is CASSFAIRDRVNEQFF. The CDR3 DNA is TGTGCCAGCAGCTTCGCCATTCGGGACAGGGTGAATGAGCAGTTCTTC. This chain links TRBV13 with TRBJ2-1; the match to TRBD1 covers 9 bases. The CDR3 sequence is 16 residues long. V gave up 3 bases and J gave up 7 bases; unmatched junction bases: 10. CDR1 and CDR2 (germline): PRHDT, FYEKMQ (reference sequence).

This chain connects TRBV28 to TRBJ2-7, with D tentatively TRBD2 (6 bases). The germline V gene encodes CDR1 MDHEN and CDR2 SYDVKM. The CDR3 runs to 14 residues. Trimming cost V 3 bases and J 4 bases, with 13 bases left between them. This CDR3 is CASSFPGGGYEQYF. CDR3 nucleotides: TGTGCCAGCAGTTTTCCCGGGGGTGGGTACGAGCAGTACTTC.

The rearrangement uses TRBV28 and TRBJ1-1; no clear D. In germline, CDR1 is MDHEN, CDR2 SYDVKM. V lost 5 bases and J lost 7, with 14 bases in between. The CDR3 loop spans 13 amino acids. In DNA, the CDR3 is TGTGCCAGCAGTAAACAAAATACACGTGAAGCTTTCTTT. It is translated as CASSKQNTREAFF.

This chain connects TRBV6-5 to TRBJ1-2, with 8 bases that match TRBD1. CDR1 MNHEY and CDR2 SVGAGI come from the germline V gene. Trimming cost V 2 bases and J 9 bases; bases outside gene matches: 11. The CDR3 spans 15 residues. Here the CDR3 reads CASSYAPAGGGSYTF. CDR3 DNA sequence: TGTGCCAGCAGTTACGCCCCCGCAGGGGGCGGAAGCTACACCTTC.

The chain joins TRBV2 to TRBJ1-5; 10 bases align to TRBD1. The CDR3 runs 17 residues. Trimming cost V 6 bases and J 1 base; bases outside gene matches: 9. Germline V gene sequence: CDR1 SNHLY, CDR2 FYNNEI. CDR3 sequence: CASSFGTGVLSNQPQHF. The CDR3 DNA sequence: TGTGCCAGCAGCTTCGGGACAGGGGTATTAAGCAATCAGCCCCAGCATTTT.